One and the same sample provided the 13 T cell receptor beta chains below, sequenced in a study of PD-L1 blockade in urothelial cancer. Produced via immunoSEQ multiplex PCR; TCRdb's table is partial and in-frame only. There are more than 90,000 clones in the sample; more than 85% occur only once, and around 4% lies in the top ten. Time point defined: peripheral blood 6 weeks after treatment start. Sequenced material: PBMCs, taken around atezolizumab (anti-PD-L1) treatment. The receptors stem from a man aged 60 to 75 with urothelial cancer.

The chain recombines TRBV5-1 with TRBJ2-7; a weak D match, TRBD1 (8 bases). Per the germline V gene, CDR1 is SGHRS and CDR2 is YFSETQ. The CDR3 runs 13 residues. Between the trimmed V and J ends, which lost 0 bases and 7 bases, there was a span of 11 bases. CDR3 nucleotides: TGCGCCAGCAGCTTGGACAGGGGGGGGGAGCAGTACTTC. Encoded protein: CASSLDRGGEQYF.

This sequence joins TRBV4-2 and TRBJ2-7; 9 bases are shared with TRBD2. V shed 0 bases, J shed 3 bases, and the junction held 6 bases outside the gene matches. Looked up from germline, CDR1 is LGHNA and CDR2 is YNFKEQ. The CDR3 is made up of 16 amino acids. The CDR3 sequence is CASSQDLAGMIYEQYF. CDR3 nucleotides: TGTGCCAGCAGCCAAGATCTAGCGGGGATGATCTACGAGCAGTACTTC.

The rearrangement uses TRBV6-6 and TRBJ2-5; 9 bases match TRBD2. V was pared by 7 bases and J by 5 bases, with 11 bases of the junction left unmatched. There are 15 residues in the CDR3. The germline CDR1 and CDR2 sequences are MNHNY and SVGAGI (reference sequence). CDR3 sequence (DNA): TGTGCCAGCAACCCCCGGGCGGGGGGGCCTGAGACCCAGTACTTC. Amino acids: CASNPRAGGPETQYF.

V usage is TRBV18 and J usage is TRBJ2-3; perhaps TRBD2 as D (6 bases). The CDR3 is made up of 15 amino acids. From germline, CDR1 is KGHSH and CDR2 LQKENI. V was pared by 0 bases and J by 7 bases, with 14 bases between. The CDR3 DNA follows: TGTGCCAGCTCACCACCGAGTCTAGCGCAAAATACGCAGTATTTT. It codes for CASSPPSLAQNTQYF.

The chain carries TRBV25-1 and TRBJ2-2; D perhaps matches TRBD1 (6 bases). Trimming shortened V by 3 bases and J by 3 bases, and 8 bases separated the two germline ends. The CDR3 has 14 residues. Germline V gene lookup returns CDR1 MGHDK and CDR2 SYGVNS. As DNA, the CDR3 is TGTGCCAGCAGTGACAGGGGAGACACCGGGGAGCTGTTTTTT. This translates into CASSDRGDTGELFF.

The CDR3 is CASSIGASLGTNQPQHF. The CDR3 DNA reads as TGTGCCAGTAGTATAGGGGCCTCGTTAGGTACCAATCAGCCCCAGCATTTT. V usage is TRBV19 and J usage is TRBJ1-5; no firm D call. Germline V lookup: CDR1 LNHDA, CDR2 SQIVND (reference sequence). The CDR3 contains 17 residues. V was clipped by 1 base and J by 3 bases, with 16 bases between them.

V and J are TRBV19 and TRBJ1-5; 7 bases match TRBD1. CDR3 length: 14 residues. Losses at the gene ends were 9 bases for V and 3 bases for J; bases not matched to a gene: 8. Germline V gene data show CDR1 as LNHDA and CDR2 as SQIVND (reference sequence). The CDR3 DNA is TGTGCCAGCAAGGGGACAGCCTTCAATCAGCCCCAGCATTTT. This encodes CASKGTAFNQPQHF.

The DNA for the CDR3 is TGTGCCAGCAGTTACACGCGGAACACTGAAGCTTTCTTT. Translated, it gives CASSYTRNTEAFF. The rearrangement uses TRBV6-6 and TRBJ1-1; D is undetermined. With 2 bases removed from V and 1 base from J, the gap between germline ends came to 5 bases. This CDR3 spans 13 amino acids. Per the germline V gene, CDR1 is MNHNY and CDR2 is SVGAGI (reference sequence).

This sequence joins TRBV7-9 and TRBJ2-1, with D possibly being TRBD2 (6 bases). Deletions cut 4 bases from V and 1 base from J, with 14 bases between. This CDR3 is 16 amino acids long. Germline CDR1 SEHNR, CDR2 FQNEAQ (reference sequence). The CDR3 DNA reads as TGTGCCAGCAGCTACTCCGGTGGAGGGTCCTACAATGAGCAGTTCTTC. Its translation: CASSYSGGGSYNEQFF.

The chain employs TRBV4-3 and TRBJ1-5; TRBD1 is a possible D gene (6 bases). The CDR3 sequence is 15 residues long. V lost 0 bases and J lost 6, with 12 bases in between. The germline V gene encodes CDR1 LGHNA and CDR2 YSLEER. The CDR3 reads CASSQDPTGLQPQHF. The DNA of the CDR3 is TGCGCCAGCAGCCAAGATCCCACAGGGCTTCAGCCCCAGCATTTT.

The CDR3 reads CASSTLDRGSTEAFF. The CDR3 coding sequence is TGTGCCAGTAGTACCCTGGACAGGGGGAGCACTGAAGCTTTCTTT. The chain carries TRBV19 and TRBJ1-1; TRBD1 matches 10 bases. Germline CDR1 LNHDA, CDR2 SQIVND (reference sequence). V trimming: 4 bases; J trimming: 4 bases; junction bases outside the gene matches: 6. The CDR3 contains 15 residues.

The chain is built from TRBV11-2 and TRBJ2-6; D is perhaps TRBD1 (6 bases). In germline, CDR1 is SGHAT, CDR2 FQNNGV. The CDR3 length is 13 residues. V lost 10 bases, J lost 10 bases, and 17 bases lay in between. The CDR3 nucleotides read TGTGCCATCGCCGGGACATCCCGTAACGTCCTGACTTTC. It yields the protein CAIAGTSRNVLTF.

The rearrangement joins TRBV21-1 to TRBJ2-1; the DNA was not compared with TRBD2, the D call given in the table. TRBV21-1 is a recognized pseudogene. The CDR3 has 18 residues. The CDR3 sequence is CASSNVTSGGAPYNEQFF. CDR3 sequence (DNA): TGTGCCAGCAGCAACGTGACTAGCGGGGGGGCCCCCTACAATGAGCAGTTCTTC.